This TCR beta chain was profiled in a study of kidney transplant recipient with SARS-CoV-2 infection. TCRdb fed the reads into MiXCR, producing one record per CDR3 protein. Of 250,000 or so distinct CDR3 sequences in the sample, 25% to 30% were seen once. The CDR3 has 16 residues. Germline V lookup: CDR1 MNHEY, CDR2 SVGAGI. V was pared by 0 bases and J by 7 bases, with 16 bases between. This clonotype was recorded many times. The V call is TRBV6-5, the J call TRBJ2-1; D may be TRBD2 (7 bases). This sequence originates from a male patient aged 30 to 40 who had COVID-19 and was a kidney transplant recipient. The graft donor may be the source of some T cells. Sequenced here: a blood sample, sampled at baseline and on day 111 from a kidney transplant recipient. The CDR3 nucleotides read TGTGCCAGCAGTTACTCGAGGGGGGGGAAAACAAATGAGCAGTTCTTC. This encodes CASSYSRGGKTNEQFF.